Below, 8 T cell receptor beta chains from the same sample are listed, as sequenced in a study. MiXCR, applied by TCRdb to the 5' RACE reads, yields one record per CDR3 protein. This table holds about 43,000 distinct CDR3 sequences, about a fifth found once. Cells sorted as Tregs were CD4+, CD25+ and CD127-/low. Sequencing was performed on Tregs sorted from a lymph node. These receptors came from a female donor with breast cancer.

This clonotype was counted at least ten times. The CDR3 spells CASSQTRTSGIETQYF. CDR3 coding DNA: TGTGCCAGCAGCCAAACTAGGACTAGCGGGATAGAGACCCAGTACTTC. V is TRBV4-2 and J is TRBJ2-5, with 12 nucleotides matching TRBD2. Germline assignment: CDR1 LGHNA and CDR2 YNFKEQ. Trimming at V came to 2 bases and at J to 4 bases, leaving 5 bases not matched to a gene. This CDR3 region has 16 residues.

This clonotype was observed many times. The chain is built from TRBV4-1 and TRBJ1-2; D is uncertain. Germline V gives CDR1 MGHRA, CDR2 YSYEKL. The CDR3 spans 15 residues. V lost 2 bases and J lost 2, with 12 bases in between. The CDR3 is CASSQFDGGNYGYTF. The DNA of the CDR3 is TGCGCCAGCAGCCAATTTGACGGCGGGAACTATGGCTACACCTTC.

The V and J genes are TRBV20-1 and TRBJ2-1; D uncertain. The V gene lost 1 base and the J gene lost 9 bases, with 10 bases spanning the gap. The CDR3 is 12 amino acids. Germline loops: CDR1 DFQATT, CDR2 SNEGSKA (reference sequence). The CDR3 sequence is CSARAIGFEQFF. Here the CDR3 DNA reads TGCAGTGCTAGAGCAATAGGATTTGAGCAGTTCTTC.

A few counts support this clonotype. V gene TRBV6-6 combines with J gene TRBJ1-1; no definite D call. The germline CDR1 and CDR2 sequences are MNHNY and SVGAGI (reference sequence). Trimming pared 2 bases from V and 4 bases from J, leaving 11 bases between. This CDR3 spans 14 amino acids. This CDR3 reads CASSYEGYGTEAFF. DNA of the CDR3: TGTGCCAGCAGTTACGAAGGTTATGGCACTGAAGCTTTCTTT.

This clonotype was counted at least ten times. This chain uses TRBV7-9 with TRBJ1-1; 7 bases match TRBD1. CDR3 length: 15 residues. Germline-derived CDR1 and CDR2 are SEHNR and FQNEAQ (reference sequence). With V trimmed by 6 bases and J by 1 base, 8 bases remained unmatched. The CDR3 spells CASSSRGQRNTEAFF. CDR3 bases: TGTGCCAGCAGTTCAAGGGGACAGAGGAACACTGAAGCTTTCTTT.

This clonotype was seen a handful of times. The J gene is TRBJ1-5, the V gene TRBV4-1, with D unresolved. Deletions cut 4 bases from V and 2 bases from J, with 15 bases between. The germline V gene has CDR1 MGHRA and CDR2 YSYEKL. This CDR3 comprises 16 residues. DNA for the CDR3: TGCGCCAGCAGCCGAACTGATCGTGGGGGCAATCAGCCCCAGCATTTT. Residues: CASSRTDRGGNQPQHF.

This clonotype was observed at least ten times. The CDR3 protein is CASSLSPRAVHNSPLHF. CDR3 bases: TGTGCCAGCAGTTTATCACCCCGCGCAGTCCATAATTCACCCCTCCACTTT. V gene TRBV27 combines with J gene TRBJ1-6, with unresolved D. The CDR3 totals 17 residues. Germline values: CDR1 MNHEY, CDR2 SMNVEV (reference sequence). V dropped 0 bases and J dropped 5 bases, with 14 bases sitting between them.

This clonotype was seen once. The chain links TRBV4-2 to TRBJ2-3; the match to TRBD1 covers 8 bases. The trim removed 3 bases at V and 4 bases at J, leaving 3 bases unmatched. Germline CDR1 LGHNA, CDR2 YNFKEQ. The CDR3 runs to 14 residues. The CDR3 loop reads CASSQEQGADTQYF. For the CDR3, the DNA is TGTGCCAGCAGCCAGGAACAGGGGGCAGATACGCAGTATTTT.